Listed below are T cell receptor beta chains from one sample, sequenced in a study of glioma-infiltrating T cells after dendritic cell vaccination. Sequencing was performed with immunoSEQ multiplex PCR; in TCRdb, only in-frame clones are kept and a portion is missing. The sample has over 55,000 clones; approximately 81% are singletons. Material: blood, obtained before dendritic cell vaccination. The receptors originated from a human donor with glioblastoma. CDR3s include the opening cysteine and the closing phenylalanine or tryptophan. A D gene is named only where the DNA matches it firmly. Clone size is given for some rows only: seen once, a few or many times, or a class if the clone is expanded.

few	TRBJ1-1	TRBD1	TRBV7-9	TGTGCCAGCAGTATTAGGGGGCGGATGAACACTGAAGCTTTCTTT	CASSIRGRMNTEAFF
.	TRBJ2-2	.	TRBV18	TGTGCCAGCTCGATACAGGGAACCGGGGAGCTGTTTTTT	CASSIQGTGELFF
.	TRBJ1-4	.	TRBV6-1	TGTGCCAGCAGTCTACAGGCAGGTGGGAATGAAAAACTGTTTTTT	CASSLQAGGNEKLFF
.	TRBJ2-2	.	TRBV5-1	TGCGCCAGCAGCTTGGGGGCCAGGGCCACCGGGGAGCTGTTTTTT	CASSLGARATGELFF
.	TRBJ2-3	.	TRBV5-1	TGCGCCAGCACCCCTGGGGTAGGGGGCACAGATACGCAGTATTTT	CASTPGVGGTDTQYF
.	TRBJ1-5	TRBD1	TRBV18	TGTGCCAGCTCAATCGACAGGGTCGGTCAGCCCCAGCATTTT	CASSIDRVGQPQHF
.	TRBJ2-3	.	TRBV5-6	TGTGCCAGCAGCTCGCAGATTTACACAGATACGCAGTATTTT	CASSSQIYTDTQYF
few	TRBJ1-6	.	TRBV4-1	TGCGCCAGCAGCCCGACAGAGAAAGCCTCGAATTCACCCCTCCACTTT	CASSPTEKASNSPLHF
.	TRBJ1-2	.	TRBV15	TGTGCCACCAGCAGGGGGCGTGGCGCTAACTATGGCTACACCTTC	CATSRGRGANYGYTF
.	TRBJ1-2	TRBD1	TRBV14	TGTGCCAGCAGCCTCGCGACAGGGGGCGCGGATGGCTACACCTTC	CASSLATGGADGYTF
.	TRBJ1-5	.	TRBV9	TGTGCCAGCAGCGTTTCCGGGTATAGCAATCAGCCCCAGCATTTT	CASSVSGYSNQPQHF
.	TRBJ1-4	.	TRBV9	TGTGCCAGCAGCGTAGGTACTCACGGAAAACTGTTTTTT	CASSVGTHGKLFF
.	TRBJ2-3	.	TRBV7-7	TGTGCTAGCAGCTCCCACCCAGCAGATACGCAGTATTTT	CASSSHPADTQYF
.	TRBJ2-7	.	TRBV7-2	TGTGCCAGCAGCACGCGAGCCGGCTACGAGCAGTACTTC	CASSTRAGYEQYF
.	TRBJ2-1	.	TRBV19	TGTGCCAGTAGTATATCAACTTCACTAGCTACTGAGCAGTTCTTC	CASSISTSLATEQFF
.	TRBJ1-3	.	TRBV30	TGTGCCTGGAGTGGAGAGGACATTTCTGGAAACACCATATATTTT	CAWSGEDISGNTIYF
.	TRBJ1-2	.	TRBV6-1	TGTGCCAGCAGTGAAGCCGGGGTTGGCTATGGCTACACCTTC	CASSEAGVGYGYTF
.	TRBJ2-7	.	TRBV6-5	TGTGCCAGCAGTTACTCTGGCGGGAACTACTACGAGCAGTACTTC	CASSYSGGNYYEQYF
.	TRBJ1-4	TRBD1	TRBV19	TGTGCCAGTAGCACGGACAGGGCGGGGGAAAAACTGTTTTTT	CASSTDRAGEKLFF
.	TRBJ1-1	.	TRBV9	TGTGCCAGCAGCGTAGGGTCAGAGAACACTGAAGCTTTCTTT	CASSVGSENTEAFF
.	TRBJ1-2	.	TRBV14	TGTGCCAGCAGCCAAGATAACCGGGGGGCGAATGGCTACACCTTC	CASSQDNRGANGYTF
.	TRBJ2-5	TRBD1	TRBV5-1	TGCGCCAGCAGCGGGGGACAGATCGAAGAGACCCAGTACTTC	CASSGGQIEETQYF
.	TRBJ2-1	TRBD2	TRBV10-3	TGTGCCATCAGTGAAGGCGGGGGGAACAATGAGCAGTTCTTC	CAISEGGGNNEQFF
.	TRBJ1-2	.	TRBV29-1	TGCAGCGTTGGGCGGTTTGACAGTTATGGCTACACCTTC	CSVGRFDSYGYTF
.	TRBJ2-7	.	TRBV14	TGTGCCAGCAGCCAAGGGCAGGAAGTCTACGAGCAGTACTTC	CASSQGQEVYEQYF
few	TRBJ2-5	.	TRBV11-3	TGTGCCAGCAGCTCGAATACCGGGACATCAGACGAGACCCAGTACTTC	CASSSNTGTSDETQYF
few	TRBJ2-7	.	TRBV2	TGTGCCAGCAGTACAGGGTTGGGCGAGCAGTACTTC	CASSTGLGEQYF
.	TRBJ1-1	.	TRBV30	TGTGCCTGGACTAGTTCCACTGAAGCTTTCTTT	CAWTSSTEAFF
.	TRBJ2-1	.	TRBV30	TGTGCCTGCCAGAGGGGGGGGAACAATGAGCAGTTCTTC	CACQRGGNNEQFF
.	TRBJ2-2	.	TRBV6-4	TGTGCCAGCAGTGCGACAGGCGCGAACACCGGGGAGCTGTTTTTT	CASSATGANTGELFF
.	TRBJ1-4	.	TRBV6-6	TGTGCCAGCAGCAAACAGGGATTTAATGAAAAACTGTTTTTT	CASSKQGFNEKLFF
.	TRBJ1-1	.	TRBV5-1	TGCGCCAGCAGCTGGGGCAGTGTGAACACTGAAGCTTTCTTT	CASSWGSVNTEAFF
.	TRBJ2-5	.	TRBV7-6	TGTGCCAGCAGCTATGACACCGAAGAGACCCAGTACTTC	CASSYDTEETQYF
once	TRBJ2-3	.	TRBV25-1	TGTACCAGCAGTGAAGGGGCCGCAGTAACAGATACGCAGTATTTT	CTSSEGAAVTDTQYF
.	TRBJ2-3	TRBD2	TRBV2	TGTGCCAGCACAACTAGCGGGGGTGCAGATACGCAGTATTTT	CASTTSGGADTQYF
.	TRBJ1-5	TRBD1	TRBV19	TGTGCCACTAGGACAGGCTATAGCAATCAGCCCCAGCATTTT	CATRTGYSNQPQHF
.	TRBJ2-3	.	TRBV4-1	TGCGCCAGCAGCCCTCCCGTGAGATACACAGATACGCAGTATTTT	CASSPPVRYTDTQYF
.	TRBJ1-2	TRBD1	TRBV6-1	TGTGCCAGCAGTGAAGACAGGGGAGTTGGCTACACCTTC	CASSEDRGVGYTF
.	TRBJ1-4	.	TRBV25-1	TGTGCCAGCAATGAATTAAGTAGTGGAGGACAGAAAAAACTGTTTTTT	CASNELSSGGQKKLFF
.	TRBJ1-5	.	TRBV4-2	TGTGCCAGCAGCCAAGTCACAGGTTGGAAGCCCCAGCATTTT	CASSQVTGWKPQHF
.	TRBJ1-6	.	TRBV5-5	TGTGCCAGCAGCTTGGGGCCGGAGAATTCACCCCTCCACTTT	CASSLGPENSPLHF
.	TRBJ2-3	.	TRBV15	TGTGCCACCACCAGGGGCCCCACAGATACGCAGTATTTT	CATTRGPTDTQYF
few	TRBJ1-3	TRBD1	TRBV6-5	TGTGCCAGCCGACCTCATAGGGGGCCAAACACCATATATTTT	CASRPHRGPNTIYF
many	TRBJ1-2	.	TRBV6-1	TGTGCCAGCGGCCCCTGGACTCTTAGGCATGGCTACACCTTC	CASGPWTLRHGYTF
.	TRBJ1-2	TRBD1	TRBV27	TGTGCCAGCACCTCACCGGGACAGAGCTATGGCTACACCTTC	CASTSPGQSYGYTF
.	TRBJ1-1	.	TRBV7-9	TGTGCCAGCAGCCCACAATCAGGGACTGAAGCTTTCTTT	CASSPQSGTEAFF
.	TRBJ1-2	.	TRBV11-2	TGTGCCAGCAGCACGAATAGATACTATGGCTACACCTTC	CASSTNRYYGYTF
few	TRBJ2-2	TRBD2	TRBV7-8	TGTGCCAGCAGCTTAACGGAGGGACTAGCACTCTTGGGGGAGCTGTTTTTT	CASSLTEGLALLGELFF
.	TRBJ1-1	TRBD1	TRBV5-1	TGCGCCAGCAGCTCCGAGACAGGGGCGAACACTGAAGCTTTCTTT	CASSSETGANTEAFF
.	TRBJ1-1	.	TRBV29-1	TGCAGCGTTTCCGGGAACACTGAAGCTTTCTTT	CSVSGNTEAFF
.	TRBJ2-3	TRBD2	TRBV7-6	TGTGCCAGCAGCTTAGGGGGTTTTGGGGTCGGGACTAGTTTCACAGATACGCAGTATTTT	CASSLGGFGVGTSFTDTQYF